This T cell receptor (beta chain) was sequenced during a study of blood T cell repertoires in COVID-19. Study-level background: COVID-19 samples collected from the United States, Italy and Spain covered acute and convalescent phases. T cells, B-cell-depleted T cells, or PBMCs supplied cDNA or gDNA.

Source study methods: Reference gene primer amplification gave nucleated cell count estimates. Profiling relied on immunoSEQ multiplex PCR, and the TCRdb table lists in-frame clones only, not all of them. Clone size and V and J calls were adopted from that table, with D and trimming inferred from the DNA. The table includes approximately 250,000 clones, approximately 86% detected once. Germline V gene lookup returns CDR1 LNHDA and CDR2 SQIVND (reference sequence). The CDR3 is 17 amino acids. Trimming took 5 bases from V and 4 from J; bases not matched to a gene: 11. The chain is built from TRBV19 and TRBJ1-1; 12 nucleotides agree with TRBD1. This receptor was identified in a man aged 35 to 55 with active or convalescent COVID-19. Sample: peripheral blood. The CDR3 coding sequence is TGTGCCAGTAGTCTACCCCCGGGACAGGGGGCGGTCACTGAAGCTTTCTTT. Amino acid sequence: CASSLPPGQGAVTEAFF.